This record looks at one T cell receptor (beta chain) sequence and its context. The antigen remains undetermined. This CDR3 region has 15 residues. The V gene end was trimmed by 7 bases and the J gene end by 5 bases; junction bases not matched to a gene: 10. Germline V gene lookup returns CDR1 SGHTA and CDR2 FQGNSA. Use of 60 Vbeta and 13 Jbeta primers characterized the PCR. Produced via immunoSEQ multiplex PCR; TCRdb's table is partial and in-frame only. Its table lists 60,000 or so clones. This sample is drawn from a study of cytomegalovirus exposure and HLA in healthy donors. General study findings and limits: In vitro data verified three CMV-associated chains as specific for CMV antigens.

The rearrangement joins TRBV7-2 to TRBJ2-1, with 8 bases matching TRBD2. Material for sequencing was PBMCs. The sequence came from a woman in her late teens or twenties in good health and CMV-seronegative. In nucleotides, the CDR3 is TGTGCCAGCATCTTGGTACTAGCGGCCGACAATGAGCAGTTCTTC. Protein product: CASILVLAADNEQFF.